The 4 T cell receptor beta chains presented below share a single source sample, sequenced in a study of blood T cell repertoires in COVID-19. Measured with immunoSEQ multiplex PCR; TCRdb has only the in-frame clones, and not every one. The top ten hold roughly 3.5% of the sample, which has around 180,000 clones, 70% to 90% seen once. Sequencing was carried out using peripheral blood. The origin of the receptors is a man in his sixties with acute or convalescent COVID-19.

The chain carries TRBV19 and TRBJ2-1; D possibly corresponds to TRBD2 (5 bases). Trimming stripped 7 bases from V and 7 bases from J, with 17 bases between. Germline V gives CDR1 LNHDA, CDR2 SQIVND (reference sequence). The CDR3 covers 14 residues. DNA of the CDR3: TGTGCCAGTACCCGGGGTGGTGGTGTAAATGAGCAGTTCTTC. Translation: CASTRGGGVNEQFF.

The chain recombines TRBV7-3 with TRBJ1-1; unclear D gene. V was shortened by 2 bases and J by 7 bases, with 11 bases between the two germline ends. The germline V gene has CDR1 SGHTA and CDR2 FQGTGA. The CDR3 runs 13 residues. For the CDR3, the DNA is TGTGCCAGCAGCTTAGTGTCGGCGGGTGAAGCTTTCTTT. The encoded protein is CASSLVSAGEAFF.

About this clone itself: Compared with germline, one end of the junction differs, possibly owing to a read error. The gene calls are TRBV7-2 and TRBJ1-2; TRBD1 agrees at 10 bases. The CDR3 is made up of 17 amino acids. CDR1 and CDR2 from the germline V gene are SGHTA and FQGNSA. Written as DNA, the CDR3 is TGTGCCAGCAGCCTAGCGAGGCCGGGACAGGGGAGCTATGGCTACACCTTC. Translation: CASSLARPGQGSYGYTF. Using reference TRBV7-2 and TRBJ1-2 for the parts outside the CDR3, the full variable domain is GAGVSQSPSNKVTEKGKDVELRCDPISGHTALYWYRQSLGQGLEFLIYFQGNSAPDKSGLPSDRFSAERTGGSVSTLTIQRTQQEDSAVYLCASSLARPGQGSYGYTFGSGTRLTVV.

The V and J genes are TRBV19 and TRBJ2-2, with D uncertain. Germline V gives CDR1 LNHDA, CDR2 SQIVND (reference sequence). The V end was cut by 3 bases, the J end by 2 bases, with 7 bases between. The CDR3 is made up of 14 amino acids. CDR3 coding DNA: TGTGCCAGTAGTATGGAGAGAAACACCGGGGAGCTGTTTTTT. The encoded protein is CASSMERNTGELFF.